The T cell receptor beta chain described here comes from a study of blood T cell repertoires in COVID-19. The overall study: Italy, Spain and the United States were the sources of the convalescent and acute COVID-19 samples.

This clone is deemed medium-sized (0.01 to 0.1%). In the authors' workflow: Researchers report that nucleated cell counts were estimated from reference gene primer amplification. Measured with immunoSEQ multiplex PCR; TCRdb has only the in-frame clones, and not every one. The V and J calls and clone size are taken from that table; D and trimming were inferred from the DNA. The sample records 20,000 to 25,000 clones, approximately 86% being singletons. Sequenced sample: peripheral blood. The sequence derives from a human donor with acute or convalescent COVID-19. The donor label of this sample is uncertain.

CDR3: CASSRDYYSNQPQHF. The CDR3 DNA reads TGTGCCAGCAGCCGAGACTACTATAGCAATCAGCCCCAGCATTTT. This chain joins TRBV7-8 and TRBJ1-5; D not certain. The CDR3 loop spans 15 amino acids. CDR1 SGHVS and CDR2 FQNEAQ come from the germline V gene. The V end was cut by 5 bases, the J end by 0 bases, with 11 bases between.